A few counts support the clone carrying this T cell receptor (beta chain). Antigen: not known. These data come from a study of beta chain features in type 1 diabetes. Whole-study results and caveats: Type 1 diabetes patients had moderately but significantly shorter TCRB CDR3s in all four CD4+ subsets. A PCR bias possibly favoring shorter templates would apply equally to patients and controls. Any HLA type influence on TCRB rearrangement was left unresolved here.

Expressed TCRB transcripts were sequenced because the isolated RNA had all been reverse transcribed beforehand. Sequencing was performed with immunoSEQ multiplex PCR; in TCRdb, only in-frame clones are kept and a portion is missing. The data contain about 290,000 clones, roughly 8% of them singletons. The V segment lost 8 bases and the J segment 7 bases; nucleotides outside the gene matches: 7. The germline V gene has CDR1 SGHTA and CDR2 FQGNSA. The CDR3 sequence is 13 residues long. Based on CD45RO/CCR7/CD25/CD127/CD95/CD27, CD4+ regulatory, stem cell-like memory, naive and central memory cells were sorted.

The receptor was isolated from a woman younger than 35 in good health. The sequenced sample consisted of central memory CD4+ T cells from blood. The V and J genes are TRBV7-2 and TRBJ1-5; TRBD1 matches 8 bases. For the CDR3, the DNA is TGTGCCAGCGGTTACAGGGGGGGACAGCCCCAGCATTTT. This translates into CASGYRGGQPQHF.